One sample yielded the 14 T cell receptor beta chains listed below, sequenced in a study of blood T cell repertoires in COVID-19. Generated by immunoSEQ multiplex PCR, the TCRdb table keeps only in-frame clones and is missing some. The sample yields 190,000 or so clones, about 85% seen once. Sequencing was done on a sample of PBMCs or T cells enriched from blood (not recorded which). These TCRs come from a woman aged 25 to 39 who had recovered from COVID-19.

This clone was seen ten or more times. This sample includes further DNA sequences coding for the same CDR3. The rearrangement joins TRBV2 to TRBJ1-6, with 9 bases lining up with TRBD1. The CDR3 has 14 amino acids. With V trimmed by 6 bases and J by 7 bases, 4 bases remained unmatched. The germline gives CDR1 SNHLY, CDR2 FYNNEI. CDR3 nucleotide sequence: TGTGCCAGCAGGACCGGGACAGGGAATTCACCCCTCCACTTT. This encodes CASRTGTGNSPLHF.

The CDR3 DNA follows: TGTGCCAGCAGCTTTTACGAGGGAGAGTATGGCTACACCTTC. As protein: CASSFYEGEYGYTF. This rearrangement joins TRBV7-9 to TRBJ1-2; no clear D gene. Trimming shortened V by 3 bases and J by 5 bases, and 13 bases separated the two germline ends. This CDR3 comprises 14 residues. Germline V gene lookup returns CDR1 SEHNR and CDR2 FQNEAQ (reference sequence). Based on the CDR3 plus reference TRBV7-9 and TRBJ1-2, the full variable domain is DTGVSQNPRHKITKRGQNVTFRCDPISEHNRLYWYRQTLGQGPEFLTYFQNEAQLEKSRLLSDRFSAERPKGSFSTLEIQRTEQGDSAMYLCASSFYEGEYGYTFGSGTRLTVV.

The chain uses TRBV5-1 and TRBJ2-3; TRBD2 aligns across 10 bases. The trim removed 4 bases at V and 5 bases at J, leaving 7 bases unmatched. The CDR3 loop spans 15 amino acids. Germline V gene lookup returns CDR1 SGHRS and CDR2 YFSETQ. The CDR3 region has the DNA TGCGCCAGCAGCAGAAGCGGGAGGGCCGTAGATACGCAGTATTTT. It codes for CASSRSGRAVDTQYF.

This sequence joins TRBV7-3 and TRBJ2-6, with 7 bases identical to TRBD1. With V trimmed by 5 bases and J by 4 bases, 11 bases remained unmatched. The CDR3 covers 17 residues. The germline V gene has CDR1 SGHTA and CDR2 FQGTGA. The CDR3, as DNA: TGTGCCAGCAGCCGAAGCGACAGGGTCGCGGGGGCCAACGTCCTGACTTTC. Its protein is CASSRSDRVAGANVLTF.

The gene calls are TRBV6-5 and TRBJ1-1; D is unclear. V gave up 2 bases and J gave up 5 bases, with 15 bases separating them. The germline V gene encodes CDR1 MNHEY and CDR2 SVGAGI. CDR3 length equals 15 residues. CDR3 DNA: TGTGCCAGCAGTTACGTTGCGGAGCGGAGGACTGAAGCTTTCTTT. Its translation: CASSYVAERRTEAFF.

V usage is TRBV27 and J usage is TRBJ2-3; 11 bases align to TRBD1. This CDR3 contains 14 residues. Looked up from germline, CDR1 is MNHEY and CDR2 is SMNVEV (reference sequence). J lost 7 bases, V lost 5 bases, and 5 bases had no gene match. The CDR3 coding sequence is TGTGCCAGCAGTCCCGGGACAGGGGGGCATACGCAGTATTTT. Translation: CASSPGTGGHTQYF.

This clone was recorded once. V and J are TRBV2 and TRBJ1-1; weak D call: TRBD1 (5 bases). The CDR3 length is 16 residues. V lost 2 bases and J lost 4, with 17 bases in between. Germline values: CDR1 SNHLY, CDR2 FYNNEI. CDR3 protein: CASSETKAGIGTEAFF. The DNA for the CDR3 is TGTGCCAGCAGTGAAACGAAAGCAGGGATCGGCACTGAAGCTTTCTTT.

This clone was seen a few times. The CDR3 DNA reads TGTGCCAGTAGTGCAAGGGGGGGCCTCAGCAATCAGCCCCAGCATTTT. It encodes CASSARGGLSNQPQHF. This chain uses TRBV19 with TRBJ1-5, with D possibly matching TRBD1 (6 bases). CDR1 and CDR2 (germline): LNHDA, SQIVND (reference sequence). There are 16 residues in the CDR3. V dropped 5 bases and J dropped 1 base, with 15 bases sitting between them.

This clone has just one count. The V and J genes are TRBV7-2 and TRBJ1-5, with 10 bases that match TRBD1. Germline lookup yields CDR1 SGHTA and CDR2 FQGNSA. CDR3 length: 17 amino acids. The trim removed 5 bases at V and 2 bases at J, leaving 9 bases unmatched. The CDR3 DNA reads TGTGCCAGCAGCCCCCAACCGGGACAGGGGCGCAATCAGCCCCAGCATTTT. As protein: CASSPQPGQGRNQPQHF.

Notes on this clone: Additional DNA sequences in this sample encode the identical CDR3. This chain links TRBV5-4 with TRBJ2-5; D is possibly TRBD2 (7 bases). V lost 1 base, J lost 4 bases, and 11 bases lay in between. CDR1 is SGHNT and CDR2 is YYREEE in the germline V gene (reference sequence). The CDR3 spans 14 residues. The CDR3 DNA is TGTGCCAGCAGCTTGAGGGGGGGCCGAGAGACCCAGTACTTC. Protein sequence: CASSLRGGRETQYF. The whole variable domain, filled in from reference TRBV5-4 and TRBJ2-5, reads ETGVTQSPTHLIKTRGQQVTLRCSSQSGHNTVSWYQQALGQGPQFIFQYYREEENGRGNFPPRFSGLQFPNYSSELNVNALELDDSALYLCASSLRGGRETQYFGPGTRLLVL.

The chain combines TRBV19 with TRBJ2-3, with TRBD2 identical over 8 bases. Germline CDR1 is LNHDA and CDR2 is SQIVND (reference sequence). Unmatched junction bases numbered 15, after V lost 0 bases and J lost 7 bases. The CDR3 is made up of 18 amino acids. The DNA for the CDR3 is TGTGCCAGTAGTATAGAGGGACCTACCGGGACTAGGGGCTATACGCAGTATTTT. Translating it yields CASSIEGPTGTRGYTQYF.

The gene calls are TRBV7-9 and TRBJ2-3, with D tentatively TRBD2 (5 bases). This CDR3 has 14 residues. The germline gives CDR1 SEHNR, CDR2 FQNEAQ (reference sequence). The V gene lost 5 bases and the J gene lost 5 bases, with 14 bases spanning the gap. Here the CDR3 reads CASSPVAGQDTQYF. The CDR3 DNA is TGTGCCAGCAGCCCCGTGGCGGGCCAAGATACGCAGTATTTT.

The chain couples TRBV4-3 to TRBJ1-1, with TRBD1 matching over 8 bases. This CDR3 has 16 residues. Germline CDR1 is LGHNA and CDR2 is YSLEER. The ends lost 3 bases at V and 8 bases at J; junction bases unmatched: 14. The CDR3 DNA follows: TGCGCCAGCAGCCACACAGGGGGACGCCCATTGGGGGAAGCTTTCTTT. Translation gives CASSHTGGRPLGEAFF.

The V and J genes are TRBV4-1 and TRBJ2-7; 7 nucleotides agree with TRBD2. The CDR3 has 13 amino acids. With 1 base clipped from V and 3 bases from J, the junction kept 0 bases outside the gene matches. The V gene's germline CDR1 is MGHRA and CDR2 YSYEKL. The CDR3 bases are TGCGCCAGCAGCCAAGGGGGGGGCTACGAGCAGTACTTC. Amino acid sequence: CASSQGGGYEQYF.